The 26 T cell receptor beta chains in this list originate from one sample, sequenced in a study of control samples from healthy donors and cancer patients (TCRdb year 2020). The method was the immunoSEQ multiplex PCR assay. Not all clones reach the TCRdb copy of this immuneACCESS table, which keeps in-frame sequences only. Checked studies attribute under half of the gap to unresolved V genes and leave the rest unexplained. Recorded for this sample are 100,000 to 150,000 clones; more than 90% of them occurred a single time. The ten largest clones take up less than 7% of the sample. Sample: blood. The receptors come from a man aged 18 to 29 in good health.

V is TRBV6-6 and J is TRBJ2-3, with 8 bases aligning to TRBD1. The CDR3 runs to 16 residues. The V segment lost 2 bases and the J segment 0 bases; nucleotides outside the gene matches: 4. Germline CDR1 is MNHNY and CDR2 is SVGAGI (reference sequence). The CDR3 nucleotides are TGTGCCAGCAGTTACCCGGGACAGGAGAGCACAGATACGCAGTATTTT. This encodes CASSYPGQESTDTQYF.

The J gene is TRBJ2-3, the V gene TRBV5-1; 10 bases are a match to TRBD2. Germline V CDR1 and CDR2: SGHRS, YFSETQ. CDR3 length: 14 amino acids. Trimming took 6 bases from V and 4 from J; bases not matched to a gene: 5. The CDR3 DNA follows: TGCGCCAGCACCTCCGGGACTAGCGCAGATACGCAGTATTTT. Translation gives CASTSGTSADTQYF.

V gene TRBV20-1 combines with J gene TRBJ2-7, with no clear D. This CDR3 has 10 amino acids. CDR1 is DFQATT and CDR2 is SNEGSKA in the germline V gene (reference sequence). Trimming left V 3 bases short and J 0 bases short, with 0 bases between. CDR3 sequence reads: CSASSYEQYF. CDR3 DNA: TGCAGTGCTAGCTCCTACGAGCAGTACTTC.

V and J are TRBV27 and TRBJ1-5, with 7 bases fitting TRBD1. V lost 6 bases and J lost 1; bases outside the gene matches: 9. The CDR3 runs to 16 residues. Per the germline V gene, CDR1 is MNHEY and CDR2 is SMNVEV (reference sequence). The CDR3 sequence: CASRKTTGLSNQPQHF. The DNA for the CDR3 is TGTGCCAGCAGAAAAACGACAGGGTTAAGCAATCAGCCCCAGCATTTT.

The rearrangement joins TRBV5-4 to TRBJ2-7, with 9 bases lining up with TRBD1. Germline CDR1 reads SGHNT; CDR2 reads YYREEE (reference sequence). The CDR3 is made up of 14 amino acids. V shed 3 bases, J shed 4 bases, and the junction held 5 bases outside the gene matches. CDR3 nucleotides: TGTGCCAGCAGCTGGGGACAGGGAGCGTACGAGCAGTACTTC. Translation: CASSWGQGAYEQYF.

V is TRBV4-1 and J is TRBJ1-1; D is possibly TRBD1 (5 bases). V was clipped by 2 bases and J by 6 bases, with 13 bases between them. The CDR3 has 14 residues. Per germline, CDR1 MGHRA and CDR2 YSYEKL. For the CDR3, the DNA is TGCGCCAGCAGCCAATCACGCCAGGGATCTGAAGCTTTCTTT. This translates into CASSQSRQGSEAFF.

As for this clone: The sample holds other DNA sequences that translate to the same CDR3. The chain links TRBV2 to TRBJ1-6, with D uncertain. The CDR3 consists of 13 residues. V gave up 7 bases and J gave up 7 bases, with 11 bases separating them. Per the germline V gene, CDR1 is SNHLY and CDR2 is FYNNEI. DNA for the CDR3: TGTGCCAGCAATCGGGGAGAAAATTCACCCCTCCACTTT. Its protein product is CASNRGENSPLHF. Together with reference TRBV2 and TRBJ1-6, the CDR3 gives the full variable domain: EPEVTQTPSHQVTQMGQEVILRCVPISNHLYFYWYRQILGQKVEFLVSFYNNEISEKSEIFDDQFSVERPDGSNFTLKIRSTKLEDSAMYFCASNRGENSPLHFGNGTRLTVT.

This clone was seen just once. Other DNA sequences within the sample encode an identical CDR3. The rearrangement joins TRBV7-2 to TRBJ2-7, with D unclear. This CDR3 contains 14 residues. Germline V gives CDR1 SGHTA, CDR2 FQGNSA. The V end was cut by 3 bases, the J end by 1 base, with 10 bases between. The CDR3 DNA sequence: TGTGCCAGCAGCTTCCCTACGGCGTCCTACGAGCAGTACTTC. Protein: CASSFPTASYEQYF. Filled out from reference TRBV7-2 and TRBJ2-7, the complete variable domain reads GAGVSQSPSNKVTEKGKDVELRCDPISGHTALYWYRQSLGQGLEFLIYFQGNSAPDKSGLPSDRFSAERTGGSVSTLTIQRTQQEDSAVYLCASSFPTASYEQYFGPGTRLTVT.

CDR3 protein: CASSIDYANSPLHF. The CDR3 coding sequence is TGTGCCAGTAGTATAGATTACGCGAATTCACCCCTCCACTTT. The J gene is TRBJ1-6, the V gene TRBV19, with D unresolved. Trimming took 0 bases from V and 7 from J, leaving 7 bases between them. From germline, CDR1 is LNHDA and CDR2 SQIVND (reference sequence). The CDR3 contains 14 residues.

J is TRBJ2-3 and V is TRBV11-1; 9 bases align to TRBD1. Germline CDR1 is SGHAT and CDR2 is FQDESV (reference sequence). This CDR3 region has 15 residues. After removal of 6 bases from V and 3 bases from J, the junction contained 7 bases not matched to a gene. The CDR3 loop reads CASSRDRVQTDTQYF. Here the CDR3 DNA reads TGTGCCAGCAGTCGGGACAGGGTTCAAACAGATACGCAGTATTTT.

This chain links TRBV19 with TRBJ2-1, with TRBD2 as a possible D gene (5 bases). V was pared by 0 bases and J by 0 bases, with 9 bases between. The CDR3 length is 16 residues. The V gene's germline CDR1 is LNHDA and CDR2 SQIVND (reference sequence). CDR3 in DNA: TGTGCCAGTAGTATAGAGTTCGGGAACTCCTACAATGAGCAGTTCTTC. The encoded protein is CASSIEFGNSYNEQFF.

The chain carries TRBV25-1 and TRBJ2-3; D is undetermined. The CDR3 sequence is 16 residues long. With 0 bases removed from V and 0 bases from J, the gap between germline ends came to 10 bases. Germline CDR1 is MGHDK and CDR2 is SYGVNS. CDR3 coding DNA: TGTGCCAGCAGTGAATACGGTTCCAGCAGCACAGATACGCAGTATTTT. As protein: CASSEYGSSSTDTQYF.

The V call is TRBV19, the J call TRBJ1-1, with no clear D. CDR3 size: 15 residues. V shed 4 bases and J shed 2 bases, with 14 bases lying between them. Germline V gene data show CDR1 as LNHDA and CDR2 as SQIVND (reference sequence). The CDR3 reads CASSKSLNLNTEAFF. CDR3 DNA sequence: TGTGCCAGTAGTAAATCATTGAACCTTAACACTGAAGCTTTCTTT.

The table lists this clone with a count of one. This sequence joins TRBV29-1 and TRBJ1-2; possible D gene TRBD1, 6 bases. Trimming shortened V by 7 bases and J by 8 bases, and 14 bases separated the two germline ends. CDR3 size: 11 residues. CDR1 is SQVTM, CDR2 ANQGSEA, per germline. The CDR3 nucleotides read TGCAGCGGGAAGACAGGTGACGGCTACACCTTC. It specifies CSGKTGDGYTF.

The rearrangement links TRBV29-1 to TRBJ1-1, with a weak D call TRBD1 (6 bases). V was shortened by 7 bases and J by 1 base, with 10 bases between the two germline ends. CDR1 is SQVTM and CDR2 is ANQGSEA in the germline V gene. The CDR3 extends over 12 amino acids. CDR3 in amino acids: CSAHRANTEAFF. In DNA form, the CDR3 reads TGCAGCGCCCACAGGGCGAACACTGAAGCTTTCTTT. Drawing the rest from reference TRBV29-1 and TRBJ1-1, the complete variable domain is SAVISQKPSRDICQRGTSLTIQCQVDSQVTMMFWYRQQPGQSLTLIATANQGSEATYESGFVIDKFPISRPNLTFSTLTVSNMSPEDSSIYLCSAHRANTEAFFGQGTRLTVV.

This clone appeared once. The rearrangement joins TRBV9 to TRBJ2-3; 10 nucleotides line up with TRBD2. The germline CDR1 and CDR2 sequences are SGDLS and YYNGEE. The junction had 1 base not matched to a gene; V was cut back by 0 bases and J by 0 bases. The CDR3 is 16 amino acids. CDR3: CASSVGGLASTDTQYF. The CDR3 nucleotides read TGTGCCAGCAGCGTAGGGGGACTAGCGAGCACAGATACGCAGTATTTT.

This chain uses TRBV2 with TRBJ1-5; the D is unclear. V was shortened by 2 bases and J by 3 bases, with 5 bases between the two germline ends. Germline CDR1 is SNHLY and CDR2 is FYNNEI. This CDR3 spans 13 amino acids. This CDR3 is CASSEQINQPQHF. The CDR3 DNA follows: TGTGCCAGCAGTGAACAAATCAATCAGCCCCAGCATTTT.

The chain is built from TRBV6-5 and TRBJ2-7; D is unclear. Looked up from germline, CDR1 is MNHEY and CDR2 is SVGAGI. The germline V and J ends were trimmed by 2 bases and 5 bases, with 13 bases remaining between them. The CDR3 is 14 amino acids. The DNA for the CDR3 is TGTGCCAGCAGTTACAGGGTGAGAGGCCACGAGCAGTACTTC. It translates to CASSYRVRGHEQYF.

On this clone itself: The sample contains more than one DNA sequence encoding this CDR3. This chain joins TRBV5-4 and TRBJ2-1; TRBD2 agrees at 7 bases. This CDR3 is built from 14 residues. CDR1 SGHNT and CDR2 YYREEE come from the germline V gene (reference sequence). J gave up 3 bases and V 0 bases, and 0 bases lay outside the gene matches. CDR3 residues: CASSLGGGYNEQFF. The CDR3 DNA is TGTGCCAGCAGCTTGGGGGGGGGCTACAATGAGCAGTTCTTC.

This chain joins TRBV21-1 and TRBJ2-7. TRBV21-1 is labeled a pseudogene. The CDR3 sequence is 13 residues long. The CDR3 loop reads CASSKTGADEQYF. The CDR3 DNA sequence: TGTGCCAGCAGCAAAACGGGGGCGGACGAGCAGTACTTC.

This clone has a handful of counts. For the CDR3, the DNA is TGTGCCATCCGTAAAAACTCCTACAATGAGCAGTTCTTC. This gives the protein CAIRKNSYNEQFF. The chain employs TRBV10-3 and TRBJ2-1; D is unresolved. Germline V gene data show CDR1 as ENHRY and CDR2 as SYGVKD. The V and J ends lost 8 bases and 0 bases respectively, with 8 bases between them. This CDR3 comprises 13 residues.

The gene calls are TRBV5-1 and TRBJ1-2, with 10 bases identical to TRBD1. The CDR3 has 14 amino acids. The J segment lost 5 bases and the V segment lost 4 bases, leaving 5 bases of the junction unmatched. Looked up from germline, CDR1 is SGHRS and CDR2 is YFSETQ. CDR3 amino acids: CASSQTGGLYGYTF. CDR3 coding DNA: TGCGCCAGCAGCCAGACAGGGGGCTTGTATGGCTACACCTTC.

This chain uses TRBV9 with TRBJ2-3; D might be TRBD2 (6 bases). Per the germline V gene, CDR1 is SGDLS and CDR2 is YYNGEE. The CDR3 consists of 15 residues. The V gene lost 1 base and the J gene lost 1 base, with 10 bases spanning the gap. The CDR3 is CASSVWGEGTDTQYF. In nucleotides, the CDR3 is TGTGCCAGCAGCGTATGGGGGGAAGGCACAGATACGCAGTATTTT.

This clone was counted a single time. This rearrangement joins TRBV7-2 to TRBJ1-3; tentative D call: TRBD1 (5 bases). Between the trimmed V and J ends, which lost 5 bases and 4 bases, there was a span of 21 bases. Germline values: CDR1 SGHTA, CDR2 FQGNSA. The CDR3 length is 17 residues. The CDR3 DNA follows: TGTGCCAGCAGCCCCGGGGGACGGTCCATCCTAGGAAACACCATATATTTT. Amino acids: CASSPGGRSILGNTIYF.

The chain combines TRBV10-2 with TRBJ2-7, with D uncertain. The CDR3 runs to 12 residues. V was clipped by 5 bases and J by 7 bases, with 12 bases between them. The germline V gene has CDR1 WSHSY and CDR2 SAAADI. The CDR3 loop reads CASSLGLGEQYF. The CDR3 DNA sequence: TGCGCCAGCAGTCTGGGGTTGGGTGAGCAGTACTTC.

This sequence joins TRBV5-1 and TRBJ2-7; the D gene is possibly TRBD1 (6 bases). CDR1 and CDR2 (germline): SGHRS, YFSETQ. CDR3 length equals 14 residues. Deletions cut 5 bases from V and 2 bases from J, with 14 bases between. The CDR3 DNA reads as TGCGCCAGCAGGATTCCGGGACAAACCTACGAGCAGTACTTC. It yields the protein CASRIPGQTYEQYF. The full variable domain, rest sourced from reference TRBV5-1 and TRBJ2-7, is KAGVTQTPRYLIKTRGQQVTLSCSPISGHRSVSWYQQTPGQGLQFLFEYFSETQRNKGNFPGRFSGRQFSNSRSEMNVSTLELGDSALYLCASRIPGQTYEQYFGPGTRLTVT.